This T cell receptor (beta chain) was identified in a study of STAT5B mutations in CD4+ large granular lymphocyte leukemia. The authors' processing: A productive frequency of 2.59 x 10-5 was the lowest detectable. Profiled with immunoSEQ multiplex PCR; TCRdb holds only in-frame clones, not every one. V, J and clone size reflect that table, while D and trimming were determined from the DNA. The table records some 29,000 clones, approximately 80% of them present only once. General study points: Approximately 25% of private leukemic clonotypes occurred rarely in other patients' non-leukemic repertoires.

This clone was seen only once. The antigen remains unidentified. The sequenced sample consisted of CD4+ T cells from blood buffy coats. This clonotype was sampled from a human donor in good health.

This CDR3 reads CASSSLPPNTEAFF. The DNA of the CDR3 is TGTGCCAGCAGCTCCCTCCCACCGAACACTGAAGCTTTCTTT. This chain links TRBV5-5 with TRBJ1-1; D unclear. The CDR3 covers 14 residues. V was cut by 3 bases and J by 1 base, with 10 bases left in between. Germline V gene sequence: CDR1 SGHKS, CDR2 YYEKEE (reference sequence).